Following are 24 T cell receptor beta chains from one sample sequenced in a study of cytomegalovirus exposure and HLA in healthy donors. PCR primers comprised 60 Vbeta and 13 Jbeta primers. Clones were sequenced by immunoSEQ multiplex PCR, and TCRdb holds only the in-frame ones, with some missing. This table has around 120,000 clones, less than 65% appearing once. Sequenced input: PBMCs. The origin of the receptors is a man aged 35 to 55 in good health and CMV-seropositive.

The chain recombines TRBV5-1 with TRBJ2-7; no definite D call. Per the germline V gene, CDR1 is SGHRS and CDR2 is YFSETQ. This CDR3 contains 14 residues. V was pared by 1 base and J by 3 bases, with 11 bases between. CDR3 sequence (DNA): TGCGCCAGCAGCTTGTCTAGTCCACACTACGAGCAGTACTTC. Translated, it gives CASSLSSPHYEQYF.

There are a few counts of this clone. The rearrangement links TRBV4-1 to TRBJ2-6; TRBD2 agrees at 14 bases. CDR1 MGHRA and CDR2 YSYEKL come from the germline V gene. This CDR3 is built from 21 residues. After removal of 2 bases from V and 0 bases from J, the junction contained 9 bases not matched to a gene. The CDR3 region is CASSQLGLAGARRSGANVLTF. The CDR3 DNA is TGCGCCAGCAGCCAATTGGGACTAGCGGGGGCCCGACGCTCTGGGGCCAACGTCCTGACTTTC.

With regard to this clone: An end of the junction differs from the germline gene, which may be a read error. The V and J genes are TRBV19 and TRBJ2-1; D is possibly TRBD2 (6 bases). The CDR3 sequence is 13 residues long. Per germline, CDR1 LNHDA and CDR2 SQIVND (reference sequence). The CDR3 coding sequence is TGTGCCAGCAGTACCTACGCGGGGAATGAGCAGCTCTTC. Protein product: CASSTYAGNEQLF.

This clone was seen only a few times. V usage is TRBV7-8 and J usage is TRBJ2-1; possibly TRBD1 for D (6 bases). CDR3 length: 13 residues. Per the germline V gene, CDR1 is SGHVS and CDR2 is FQNEAQ. Trimming removed 7 bases from V and 7 bases from J, with 14 bases in between. CDR3 coding DNA: TGTGCCAGCATCTCCACAGGGCGGAATGAGCAGTTCTTC. Translated: CASISTGRNEQFF.

The chain joins TRBV19 to TRBJ2-3, with D possibly TRBD1 on 6 matching bases. Germline V gives CDR1 LNHDA, CDR2 SQIVND (reference sequence). This CDR3 comprises 14 residues. The V end was cut by 5 bases, the J end by 4 bases, with 13 bases between. The CDR3 is CASSQRGFADTQYF. CDR3 sequence (DNA): TGTGCCAGTAGTCAAAGGGGGTTTGCAGATACGCAGTATTTT.

This clone was seen only a few times. The chain combines TRBV5-1 with TRBJ1-4; 7 bases map to TRBD1. Germline V gene sequence: CDR1 SGHRS, CDR2 YFSETQ. Unmatched junction bases numbered 3, after V lost 3 bases and J lost 1 base. The CDR3 contains 15 residues. The CDR3 DNA is TGCGCCAGCAGCTCGACAGGGTTAACTAATGAAAAACTGTTTTTT. Translating gives CASSSTGLTNEKLFF.

V usage is TRBV18 and J usage is TRBJ2-1, with D maybe TRBD2 (7 bases). Germline V gene lookup returns CDR1 KGHSH and CDR2 LQKENI. This CDR3 has 18 residues. V lost 4 bases and J lost 7, with 26 bases in between. The CDR3 sequence is CASSRRPRGGGPSNEQFF. For the CDR3, the DNA is TGTGCCAGCTCACGACGGCCTCGAGGGGGAGGGCCCTCAAATGAGCAGTTCTTC. Looking up the rest from reference TRBV18 and TRBJ2-1 gives the full variable domain: NAGVMQNPRHLVRRRGQEARLRCSPMKGHSHVYWYRQLPEEGLKFMVYLQKENIIDESGMPKERFSAEFPKEGPSILRIQQVVRGDSAAYFCASSRRPRGGGPSNEQFFGPGTRLTVL.

The CDR3 loop reads CASTRRENTGELFF. The CDR3 coding sequence is TGTGCCAGCACCCGACGGGAGAACACCGGGGAGCTGTTTTTT. The chain has TRBV9 and TRBJ2-2; tentatively, D is TRBD2 (5 bases). This CDR3 region has 14 residues. V lost 6 bases to trimming and J lost 1 base, with 10 bases between them. The germline V gene encodes CDR1 SGDLS and CDR2 YYNGEE. Together with reference TRBV9 and TRBJ2-2, the CDR3 gives the full variable domain: DSGVTQTPKHLITATGQRVTLRCSPRSGDLSVYWYQQSLDQGLQFLIQYYNGEERAKGNILERFSAQQFPDLHSELNLSSLELGDSALYFCASTRRENTGELFFGEGSRLTVL.

This clone was seen a few times. The chain has TRBV7-9 and TRBJ2-2; TRBD2 matches 9 bases. The V gene end was trimmed by 0 bases and the J gene end by 6 bases; junction bases not matched to a gene: 5. CDR3 length equals 16 residues. CDR1 is SEHNR and CDR2 is FQNEAQ in the germline V gene (reference sequence). CDR3 in amino acids: CASSLALGGRAGELFF. The CDR3, as DNA: TGTGCCAGCAGCTTAGCGCTTGGCGGGAGGGCCGGGGAGCTGTTTTTT.

The chain couples TRBV7-9 to TRBJ1-6; 7 nucleotides align to TRBD1. From germline, CDR1 is SEHNR and CDR2 FQNEAQ (reference sequence). V shed 6 bases, J shed 7 bases, and the junction held 9 bases outside the gene matches. The CDR3 loop spans 15 amino acids. The CDR3 is CASSPLGGTNSPLHF. The CDR3 bases are TGTGCCAGCAGTCCATTAGGGGGCACGAATTCACCCCTCCACTTT.

The V gene is TRBV4-1, the J gene TRBJ2-7; TRBD2 might be the D (6 bases). V gave up 0 bases and J gave up 3 bases, with 12 bases separating them. Looked up from germline, CDR1 is MGHRA and CDR2 is YSYEKL. The CDR3 is 15 amino acids. CDR3 amino acids: CASSQDRAGYYEQYF. For the CDR3, the DNA is TGCGCCAGCAGCCAAGATAGGGCGGGGTACTACGAGCAGTACTTC.

The rearrangement joins TRBV7-9 to TRBJ2-7, with D possibly being TRBD2 (6 bases). CDR1 and CDR2 (germline): SEHNR, FQNEAQ (reference sequence). Trimming left V 2 bases short and J 2 bases short, with 10 bases between. The length of the CDR3 is 14 residues. CDR3 amino acids: CASSLLGGPYEQYF. CDR3 nucleotides: TGTGCCAGCAGCTTATTGGGGGGACCCTACGAGCAGTACTTC.

This sequence joins TRBV28 and TRBJ1-3, with TRBD1 as a possible D gene (5 bases). This CDR3 contains 18 residues. Germline values: CDR1 MDHEN, CDR2 SYDVKM. V lost 4 bases and J lost 0, with 19 bases in between. The CDR3 nucleotides read TGTGCCAGCAGTTCCCCCCTGGATCAGGGTCGCTCTGGAAACACCATATATTTT. This translates into CASSSPLDQGRSGNTIYF. The full variable domain, in which reference TRBV28 and TRBJ1-3 provide the parts outside the CDR3, is DVKVTQSSRYLVKRTGEKVFLECVQDMDHENMFWYRQDPGLGLRLIYFSYDVKMKEKGDIPEGYSVSREKKERFSLILESASTNQTSMYLCASSSPLDQGRSGNTIYFGEGSWLTVV.

This chain connects TRBV29-1 to TRBJ1-3; the match to TRBD1 covers 10 bases. This CDR3 region has 16 residues. CDR1 and CDR2 from the germline V gene are SQVTM and ANQGSEA. V dropped 6 bases and J dropped 2; count of bases not matched to a gene: 10. As DNA, the CDR3 is TGCAGCGTCGCAGAGGGACAGGGGACTACTGGAAACACCATATATTTT. It encodes CSVAEGQGTTGNTIYF.

The V gene is TRBV2, the J gene TRBJ2-2; no clear D gene. From germline, CDR1 is SNHLY and CDR2 FYNNEI. This CDR3 region has 12 residues. The V end lost 6 bases, the J end lost 7 bases, and 9 bases lay between the germline ends. The CDR3 DNA is TGTGCCAGCAGCCTCCTTTTCGGGGAGCTGTTTTTT. Translating it yields CASSLLFGELFF.

The V call is TRBV4-2, the J call TRBJ2-5, with 12 bases identical to TRBD2. CDR3 size: 16 residues. V trimming: 3 bases; J trimming: 4 bases; junction bases outside the gene matches: 6. The germline V gene has CDR1 LGHNA and CDR2 YNFKEQ. CDR3 protein: CASSQLLAGGGETQYF. In DNA, the CDR3 is TGTGCCAGCAGCCAGCTGCTAGCGGGAGGGGGAGAGACCCAGTACTTC.

The rearrangement joins TRBV28 to TRBJ1-4, with a tentative D call TRBD1 (6 bases). The ends were cut back, 5 bases at V and 6 bases at J, with 16 bases in the middle. The germline CDR1 and CDR2 sequences are MDHEN and SYDVKM. The CDR3 is made up of 15 amino acids. The CDR3 sequence: CASSRMGQYYEKLFF. The CDR3 region has the DNA TGTGCCAGCAGTCGCATGGGACAATATTATGAAAAACTGTTTTTT.

V is TRBV5-1 and J is TRBJ2-7, with 9 bases that match TRBD1. The J segment lost 5 bases and the V segment lost 1 base, leaving 19 bases of the junction unmatched. Germline CDR1 reads SGHRS; CDR2 reads YFSETQ. The length of the CDR3 is 19 residues. CDR3 sequence: CASSLPRRTGVMTRDEQYF. In DNA form, the CDR3 reads TGCGCCAGCAGCTTGCCCCGAAGGACAGGGGTAATGACTAGGGACGAGCAGTACTTC.

Turning to this clone: One end of the junction does not line up with germline, which may come from a read error. The rearrangement joins TRBV28 to TRBJ2-7, with TRBD1 matching 12 bases. The CDR3 loop spans 15 amino acids. Germline CDR1 reads MDHEN; CDR2 reads SYDVKM. This CDR3 reads CASSLSGTGGTEQYF. The CDR3 bases are TGTGCCAGCAGCTTATCCGGGACAGGGGGCACCGAGCAGTACTTC. Full variable domain (outside the CDR3, taken from reference TRBV28 and TRBJ2-7): DVKVTQSSRYLVKRTGEKVFLECVQDMDHENMFWYRQDPGLGLRLIYFSYDVKMKEKGDIPEGYSVSREKKERFSLILESASTNQTSMYLCASSLSGTGGTEQYFGPGTRLTVT.

The rearrangement uses TRBV6-5 and TRBJ2-3, with unresolved D. The V gene lost 4 bases and the J gene lost 4 bases, with 12 bases spanning the gap. The CDR3 loop spans 14 amino acids. CDR1 is MNHEY, CDR2 SVGAGI, per germline. CDR3 sequence (DNA): TGTGCCAGCAGTTCGAAGAGTCTATCAGATACGCAGTATTTT. Translated: CASSSKSLSDTQYF.

The V and J genes are TRBV7-2 and TRBJ2-3, with D possibly being TRBD1 (6 bases). V was shortened by 2 bases and J by 0 bases, with 12 bases between the two germline ends. CDR1 is SGHTA, CDR2 FQGNSA, per germline. CDR3 length equals 16 residues. CDR3 coding DNA: TGTGCCAGCAGCTTACTCCCAGGGGTAAGCACAGATACGCAGTATTTT. The encoded protein is CASSLLPGVSTDTQYF.

The chain couples TRBV2 to TRBJ2-5, with D maybe TRBD1 (6 bases). This CDR3 contains 12 residues. V was cut by 8 bases and J by 1 base, with 8 bases left in between. The V gene's germline CDR1 is SNHLY and CDR2 FYNNEI. In nucleotides, the CDR3 is TGTGCCAGCTTAGGGGGCCAAGAGACCCAGTACTTC. This translates into CASLGGQETQYF. Full variable domain (missing parts from reference TRBV2 and TRBJ2-5): EPEVTQTPSHQVTQMGQEVILRCVPISNHLYFYWYRQILGQKVEFLVSFYNNEISEKSEIFDDQFSVERPDGSNFTLKIRSTKLEDSAMYFCASLGGQETQYFGPGTRLLVL.

J is TRBJ1-2 and V is TRBV7-8, with D possibly TRBD1 on 5 matching bases. Between the trimmed V and J ends, which lost 5 bases and 4 bases, there was a span of 14 bases. This CDR3 comprises 14 residues. Per the germline V gene, CDR1 is SGHVS and CDR2 is FQNEAQ. The CDR3 DNA reads as TGTGCCAGCAGCCCGGGGGTGGGAGGCTATGGCTACACCTTC. Protein: CASSPGVGGYGYTF.

The chain employs TRBV6-6 and TRBJ1-1; tentatively, D is TRBD1 (5 bases). CDR3 length: 13 amino acids. In germline, CDR1 is MNHNY, CDR2 SVGAGI (reference sequence). Trimming removed 6 bases from V and 11 bases from J, with 19 bases in between. The CDR3 DNA sequence: TGTGCCAGCAGCAAAGACGACAGCTATGGGGCTTTCTTT. As protein: CASSKDDSYGAFF.